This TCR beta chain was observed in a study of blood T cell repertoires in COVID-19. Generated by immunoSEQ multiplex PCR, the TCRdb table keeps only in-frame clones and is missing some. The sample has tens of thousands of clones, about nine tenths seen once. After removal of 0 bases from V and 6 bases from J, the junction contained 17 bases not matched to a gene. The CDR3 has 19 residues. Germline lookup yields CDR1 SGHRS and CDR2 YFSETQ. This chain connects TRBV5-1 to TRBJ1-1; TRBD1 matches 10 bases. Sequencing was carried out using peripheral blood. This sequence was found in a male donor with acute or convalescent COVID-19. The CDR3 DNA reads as TGCGCCAGCAGCTTGGTGGGGGGACAGGGGCTGGGTCCCTCTTCTGAAGCTTTCTTT. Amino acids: CASSLVGGQGLGPSSEAFF. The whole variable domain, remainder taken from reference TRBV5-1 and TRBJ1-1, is KAGVTQTPRYLIKTRGQQVTLSCSPISGHRSVSWYQQTPGQGLQFLFEYFSETQRNKGNFPGRFSGRQFSNSRSEMNVSTLELGDSALYLCASSLVGGQGLGPSSEAFFGQGTRLTVV.